A selection of T cell receptor beta chains follows, all from one sample in a study of identical twins. TCRdb re-derived calls from the 5' RACE reads in MiXCR, one entry per CDR3 protein. The sample lists approximately 600,000 distinct CDR3 sequences; just over 7% were seen once. A further study also used this sample, focusing on yellow fever vaccine responses in identical twins.

The sequenced sample was PBMCs. Every receptor here comes from a woman under 30 in good health. CDR3s include the opening cysteine and the closing phenylalanine or tryptophan. A D gene is named only where the DNA matches it firmly. Not every row has a clone size; where given, it reads once, few, many or a size class.

D gene: -; clone size: many; CDR3 length: 14; V gene: TRBV6-5; J gene: TRBJ1-1; CDR3 protein: CASSYGTPNTEAFF; CDR3 DNA: TGTGCCAGCAGTTACGGGACACCGAACACTGAAGCTTTCTTT
D gene: TRBD1; clone size: -; CDR3 length: 16; V gene: TRBV20-1; J gene: TRBJ2-1; CDR3 protein: CSARRNRGLSYNEQFF; CDR3 DNA: TGCAGTGCTAGGCGCAACAGGGGGTTGTCCTACAATGAGCAGTTCTTC
D gene: -; clone size: -; CDR3 length: 13; V gene: TRBV7-9; J gene: TRBJ1-4; CDR3 protein: CASREQGFEKLFF; CDR3 DNA: TGTGCCAGCAGGGAACAGGGTTTTGAAAAACTGTTTTTT
D gene: -; clone size: few; CDR3 length: 14; V gene: TRBV20-1; J gene: TRBJ2-1; CDR3 protein: CSASRQGSYNEQFF; CDR3 DNA: TGCAGTGCTAGTCGGCAGGGGTCCTACAATGAGCAGTTCTTC
D gene: -; clone size: -; CDR3 length: 16; V gene: TRBV9; J gene: TRBJ2-1; CDR3 protein: CASSSREGVPYNEQFF; CDR3 DNA: TGTGCCAGCAGCTCTCGTGAAGGGGTTCCCTACAATGAGCAGTTCTTC
D gene: TRBD1; clone size: -; CDR3 length: 15; V gene: TRBV2; J gene: TRBJ2-3; CDR3 protein: CASRSDRGRTDTQYF; CDR3 DNA: TGTGCCAGCAGATCTGACAGGGGGCGAACAGATACGCAGTATTTT
D gene: -; clone size: many; CDR3 length: 13; V gene: TRBV27; J gene: TRBJ2-7; CDR3 protein: CASSFRVSYEQYF; CDR3 DNA: TGTGCCAGCAGTTTCAGGGTATCCTACGAGCAGTACTTC
D gene: -; clone size: -; CDR3 length: 14; V gene: TRBV2; J gene: TRBJ2-3; CDR3 protein: CASRRILGTDTQYF; CDR3 DNA: TGTGCCAGCAGGAGGATACTAGGCACAGATACGCAGTATTTT
D gene: TRBD2; clone size: -; CDR3 length: 14; V gene: TRBV29-1; J gene: TRBJ2-5; CDR3 protein: CSVGLAGTGETQYF; CDR3 DNA: TGCAGCGTTGGACTAGCGGGGACAGGAGAGACCCAGTACTTC
D gene: TRBD2; clone size: few; CDR3 length: 16; V gene: TRBV15; J gene: TRBJ2-2; CDR3 protein: CATSREAGRNTGELFF; CDR3 DNA: TGTGCCACCAGCAGGGAAGCGGGGCGGAACACCGGGGAGCTGTTTTTT
D gene: TRBD2; clone size: many; CDR3 length: 17; V gene: TRBV4-1; J gene: TRBJ2-1; CDR3 protein: CASSQKGLAGAMGEQFF; CDR3 DNA: TGCGCCAGCAGCCAGAAGGGACTAGCGGGGGCCATGGGTGAGCAGTTCTTC
D gene: -; clone size: few; CDR3 length: 15; V gene: TRBV2; J gene: TRBJ1-6; CDR3 protein: CASRETVQNNSPLHF; CDR3 DNA: TGTGCCAGCAGGGAGACAGTCCAAAATAATTCACCCCTCCACTTT
D gene: TRBD1; clone size: -; CDR3 length: 15; V gene: TRBV27; J gene: TRBJ2-7; CDR3 protein: CASSTTGASSYEQYF; CDR3 DNA: TGTGCCAGCAGTACGACAGGGGCGAGCTCCTACGAGCAGTACTTC
D gene: -; clone size: many; CDR3 length: 12; V gene: TRBV29-1; J gene: TRBJ2-7; CDR3 protein: CSVERDSYEQYF; CDR3 DNA: TGCAGCGTTGAGCGTGACTCCTACGAGCAGTACTTC
D gene: -; clone size: many; CDR3 length: 13; V gene: TRBV10-2; J gene: TRBJ2-2; CDR3 protein: CASMGRNTGELFF; CDR3 DNA: TGCGCCAGCATGGGGCGTAACACCGGGGAGCTGTTTTTT
D gene: -; clone size: -; CDR3 length: 15; V gene: TRBV20-1; J gene: TRBJ2-7; CDR3 protein: CSARAHGTTGGEQYF; CDR3 DNA: TGCAGTGCTAGAGCCCACGGGACTACAGGGGGCGAGCAGTACTTC
D gene: TRBD1; clone size: few; CDR3 length: 15; V gene: TRBV5-5; J gene: TRBJ2-1; CDR3 protein: CASSLNEGAGNEQFF; CDR3 DNA: TGTGCCAGCAGCTTGAATGAGGGGGCGGGTAATGAGCAGTTCTTC
D gene: -; clone size: few; CDR3 length: 15; V gene: TRBV25-1; J gene: TRBJ2-5; CDR3 protein: CASSEFMGDQETQYF; CDR3 DNA: TGTGCCAGCAGTGAATTTATGGGAGACCAAGAGACCCAGTACTTC
D gene: -; clone size: many; CDR3 length: 12; V gene: TRBV20-1; J gene: TRBJ2-3; CDR3 protein: CSATLLADTQYF; CDR3 DNA: TGCAGTGCCACTCTTCTGGCAGATACGCAGTATTTT
D gene: -; clone size: few; CDR3 length: 14; V gene: TRBV7-6; J gene: TRBJ1-1; CDR3 protein: CASSLTVSNTEAFF; CDR3 DNA: TGTGCCAGCAGCTTAACAGTTTCGAACACTGAAGCTTTCTTT
D gene: TRBD2; clone size: few; CDR3 length: 15; V gene: TRBV12-3/TRBV12-4; J gene: TRBJ2-5; CDR3 protein: CASNSGLAYQETQYF; CDR3 DNA: TGTGCCAGCAACTCGGGACTAGCTTACCAAGAGACCCAGTACTTC
D gene: TRBD2; clone size: many; CDR3 length: 17; V gene: TRBV4-1; J gene: TRBJ2-5; CDR3 protein: CASSQEGLETLQETQYF; CDR3 DNA: TGCGCCAGCAGCCAAGAAGGACTAGAGACCCTCCAAGAGACCCAGTACTTC
D gene: TRBD2; clone size: -; CDR3 length: 16; V gene: TRBV6-5; J gene: TRBJ2-5; CDR3 protein: CASSYAGGGGRWSQYF; CDR3 DNA: TGTGCCAGCAGTTACGCTGGTGGCGGGGGACGATGGTCCCAGTACTTC
D gene: TRBD2; clone size: -; CDR3 length: 14; V gene: TRBV24-1; J gene: TRBJ2-1; CDR3 protein: CATSDTGLAYEQFF; CDR3 DNA: TGTGCCACCAGTGACACGGGACTAGCATATGAGCAGTTCTTC
D gene: -; clone size: -; CDR3 length: 15; V gene: TRBV2; J gene: TRBJ1-4; CDR3 protein: CASSVIGWDNEKLFF; CDR3 DNA: TGTGCCAGCAGTGTGATTGGGTGGGACAATGAAAAACTGTTTTTT
D gene: -; clone size: many; CDR3 length: 13; V gene: TRBV12-3/TRBV12-4; J gene: TRBJ1-2; CDR3 protein: CASTPAREAGYTF; CDR3 DNA: TGTGCCAGCACCCCGGCTCGGGAAGCTGGCTACACCTTC
D gene: -; clone size: -; CDR3 length: 17; V gene: TRBV24-1; J gene: TRBJ2-2; CDR3 protein: CATSDAGTTQSTGELFF; CDR3 DNA: TGTGCCACCAGTGATGCCGGAACTACGCAAAGCACCGGGGAGCTGTTTTTT
D gene: -; clone size: many; CDR3 length: 14; V gene: TRBV6-1; J gene: TRBJ2-4; CDR3 protein: CASIPGGGGNIQYF; CDR3 DNA: TGTGCCAGCATCCCAGGGGGGGGTGGGAACATTCAGTACTTC
D gene: TRBD2; clone size: -; CDR3 length: 17; V gene: TRBV11-2; J gene: TRBJ2-1; CDR3 protein: CASSLDRLAGGYNEQFF; CDR3 DNA: TGTGCCAGCAGCTTAGATCGCCTAGCGGGAGGATACAATGAGCAGTTCTTC
D gene: -; clone size: few; CDR3 length: 18; V gene: TRBV7-3; J gene: TRBJ2-1; CDR3 protein: CASSLKLASAFNYNEQFF; CDR3 DNA: TGTGCCAGCAGCTTAAAATTGGCTAGCGCTTTCAACTACAATGAGCAGTTCTTC
D gene: TRBD2; clone size: -; CDR3 length: 15; V gene: TRBV10-3; J gene: TRBJ2-1; CDR3 protein: CAISDSGGQYNEQFF; CDR3 DNA: TGTGCCATCAGTGATTCGGGAGGGCAATACAATGAGCAGTTCTTC
D gene: TRBD2; clone size: few; CDR3 length: 22; V gene: TRBV5-1; J gene: TRBJ2-1; CDR3 protein: CASSLAPGLLAGPGISYNEQFF; CDR3 DNA: TGCGCCAGCAGCTTGGCCCCAGGGTTACTAGCGGGACCTGGGATCTCCTACAATGAGCAGTTCTTC
D gene: -; clone size: many; CDR3 length: 14; V gene: TRBV14; J gene: TRBJ1-4; CDR3 protein: CASSQAGSGEKLFF; CDR3 DNA: TGTGCCAGCAGCCAAGCTGGGTCGGGTGAAAAACTGTTTTTT
D gene: -; clone size: many; CDR3 length: 19; V gene: TRBV12-3/TRBV12-4; J gene: TRBJ2-5; CDR3 protein: CASSPSLIFAGLHAETQYF; CDR3 DNA: TGTGCCAGCAGTCCGTCTCTAATCTTTGCAGGGTTGCATGCAGAGACCCAGTACTTC
D gene: -; clone size: -; CDR3 length: 15; V gene: TRBV5-6; J gene: TRBJ2-3; CDR3 protein: CASSPGLGATDTQYF; CDR3 DNA: TGTGCCAGCAGCCCGGGACTGGGGGCCACAGATACGCAGTATTTT
D gene: TRBD1; clone size: few; CDR3 length: 14; V gene: TRBV10-3; J gene: TRBJ2-7; CDR3 protein: CAIRPGQARYEQYF; CDR3 DNA: TGTGCCATCAGACCGGGACAGGCACGCTACGAGCAGTACTTC
D gene: -; clone size: -; CDR3 length: 14; V gene: TRBV10-3; J gene: TRBJ2-1; CDR3 protein: CAISIQGTGDEQFF; CDR3 DNA: TGTGCCATCAGTATTCAGGGGACCGGCGATGAGCAGTTCTTC
D gene: -; clone size: many; CDR3 length: 15; V gene: TRBV9; J gene: TRBJ1-4; CDR3 protein: CASSVSAQSGEKLFF; CDR3 DNA: TGTGCCAGCAGCGTCTCCGCACAAAGCGGTGAAAAACTGTTTTTT
D gene: -; clone size: many; CDR3 length: 14; V gene: TRBV7-3; J gene: TRBJ2-7; CDR3 protein: CASSLHTGAYEQYF; CDR3 DNA: TGTGCCAGCAGCTTACATACGGGAGCCTACGAGCAGTACTTC
D gene: -; clone size: many; CDR3 length: 14; V gene: TRBV18; J gene: TRBJ2-5; CDR3 protein: CASSDDRSGETQYF; CDR3 DNA: TGTGCCAGCTCAGATGACAGGAGTGGAGAGACCCAGTACTTC
D gene: -; clone size: -; CDR3 length: 15; V gene: TRBV29-1; J gene: TRBJ1-1; CDR3 protein: CSVDARGPLNTEAFF; CDR3 DNA: TGCAGCGTTGACGCCCGGGGACCTTTGAACACTGAAGCTTTCTTT
D gene: TRBD1; clone size: few; CDR3 length: 13; V gene: TRBV2; J gene: TRBJ1-1; CDR3 protein: CASSNDRETEAFF; CDR3 DNA: TGTGCCAGCAGTAACGACAGGGAGACTGAAGCTTTCTTT
D gene: -; clone size: -; CDR3 length: 15; V gene: TRBV3-1; J gene: TRBJ2-7; CDR3 protein: CASSPSHLSSYEQYF; CDR3 DNA: TGTGCCAGCAGCCCCAGCCATCTCAGCTCCTACGAGCAGTACTTC
D gene: -; clone size: many; CDR3 length: 16; V gene: TRBV29-1; J gene: TRBJ2-1; CDR3 protein: CSVYGEVPKSPNEQFF; CDR3 DNA: TGCAGCGTCTACGGCGAGGTTCCGAAGTCCCCGAATGAGCAGTTCTTC
D gene: -; clone size: many; CDR3 length: 14; V gene: TRBV29-1; J gene: TRBJ1-4; CDR3 protein: CSVKTSGANEKLFF; CDR3 DNA: TGCAGCGTCAAGACCTCCGGCGCTAATGAAAAACTGTTTTTT
D gene: -; clone size: few; CDR3 length: 15; V gene: TRBV20-1; J gene: TRBJ2-5; CDR3 protein: CSAREQGGGQETQYF; CDR3 DNA: TGCAGTGCTCGCGAGCAGGGAGGGGGCCAAGAGACCCAGTACTTC
D gene: TRBD1; clone size: -; CDR3 length: 15; V gene: TRBV5-1; J gene: TRBJ2-3; CDR3 protein: CASSLGGQRTDTQYF; CDR3 DNA: TGCGCCAGCAGCTTGGGGGGACAGCGCACAGATACGCAGTATTTT
D gene: -; clone size: few; CDR3 length: 14; V gene: TRBV3-1; J gene: TRBJ1-1; CDR3 protein: CASSRKGAGTEAFF; CDR3 DNA: TGTGCCAGCAGCCGAAAGGGTGCAGGTACTGAAGCTTTCTTT
D gene: -; clone size: -; CDR3 length: 14; V gene: TRBV6-1; J gene: TRBJ2-7; CDR3 protein: CASMWRSSSYEQYF; CDR3 DNA: TGTGCCAGCATGTGGCGGTCGAGCTCCTACGAGCAGTACTTC
D gene: TRBD2; clone size: few; CDR3 length: 17; V gene: TRBV27; J gene: TRBJ2-7; CDR3 protein: CASSSSISGRDLYEQYF; CDR3 DNA: TGTGCCAGCAGTTCCTCTATTAGCGGGAGGGACCTCTACGAGCAGTACTTC
D gene: -; clone size: many; CDR3 length: 21; V gene: TRBV28; J gene: TRBJ2-2; CDR3 protein: CATPTDNPRWRDGRNTGELFF; CDR3 DNA: TGTGCCACCCCAACTGATAACCCCCGGTGGAGGGATGGCCGAAACACCGGGGAGCTGTTTTTT
D gene: -; clone size: -; CDR3 length: 16; V gene: TRBV28; J gene: TRBJ2-1; CDR3 protein: CASSVGPGKLYNEQFF; CDR3 DNA: TGTGCCAGCAGCGTTGGGCCAGGCAAACTCTACAATGAGCAGTTCTTC
D gene: -; clone size: many; CDR3 length: 15; V gene: TRBV7-9; J gene: TRBJ2-7; CDR3 protein: CASSLAAGSFYEQYF; CDR3 DNA: TGTGCCAGCAGCTTAGCCGCAGGGTCGTTTTACGAGCAGTACTTC